These 8 T cell receptor beta chains share one sample of origin, sequenced in a study of blood T cells in healthy people across ages. Primed by a sample-barcoded 5' primer and a J-beta primer mix, a second PCR proceeded for 7 to 11 cycles. TCRdb called the 5' RACE reads again in MiXCR, with one record for every CDR3 protein. The sample lists some 780,000 distinct CDR3 sequences, 45% to 70% occurring once. The sequenced sample consisted of blood. These receptors originate from a man between 35 and 55 years old in good health.

The rearrangement joins TRBV30 to TRBJ2-3; D is tentatively TRBD1 or TRBD2 (5 bases each). The CDR3 is 15 amino acids. The V gene lost 3 bases and the J gene lost 3 bases, with 16 bases spanning the gap. The germline V gene has CDR1 GTSNPN and CDR2 SVGIG (reference sequence). CDR3 sequence (DNA): TGTGCCTGGAGAAAAACGCAGAGGGGAACAGATACGCAGTATTTT. Residues: CAWRKTQRGTDTQYF.

The V call is TRBV12-3 or TRBV12-4, the J call TRBJ2-5; D gene ambiguous. V dropped 2 bases and J dropped 4 bases, with 14 bases sitting between them. The CDR3 totals 15 residues. The CDR3 region is CASSLSAQVGETQYF. As DNA, the CDR3 is TGTGCCAGCAGTTTATCGGCCCAGGTGGGAGAGACCCAGTACTTC.

The chain carries TRBV12-3 or TRBV12-4 and TRBJ2-3; possibly TRBD1 or TRBD2 for D (5 bases each). This CDR3 has 14 residues. The ends were cut back, 2 bases at V and 6 bases at J, with 12 bases in the middle. The CDR3 DNA reads TGTGCCAGCAGTTTAACGGGACCCAAGGATACGCAGTATTTT. Translated, it gives CASSLTGPKDTQYF.

This clonotype appeared a few times. The CDR3 region is CASQGTGSYNEQFF. The DNA of the CDR3 is TGTGCCAGCCAAGGGACAGGCTCCTACAATGAGCAGTTCTTC. The chain links TRBV12-3 or TRBV12-4 to TRBJ2-1, with 8 bases aligning to TRBD1. J lost 0 bases, V lost 8 bases, and 3 bases had no gene match. The length of the CDR3 is 14 residues.

The chain links TRBV5-1 to TRBJ2-2, with D perhaps matching TRBD2 (6 bases). Per germline, CDR1 SGHRS and CDR2 YFSETQ. The CDR3 contains 16 residues. V was trimmed by 1 base and J by 6 bases, leaving 16 bases between them. The CDR3 loop is CASSLSAGGMAGELFF. CDR3 DNA sequence: TGCGCCAGCAGCTTGTCGGCCGGCGGGATGGCCGGGGAGCTGTTTTTT.

In regard to this clonotype: One junction end does not reproduce the germline sequence, and a read error may be involved. The V gene is TRBV12-3 or TRBV12-4, the J gene TRBJ2-5; a weak D match, TRBD1 (6 bases). CDR3 length: 14 amino acids. The CDR3 sequence is CASSFLPRGEAQYF. The CDR3 region has the DNA TGTGCCAGCAGTTTTCTACCCAGGGGAGAGGCCCAGTACTTC.

The rearrangement uses TRBV14 and TRBJ2-7; 10 bases match TRBD2. There are 17 residues in the CDR3. With 2 bases clipped from V and 4 bases from J, the junction kept 11 bases outside the gene matches. Germline-derived CDR1 and CDR2 are SGHDN and FVKESK. This CDR3 reads CASSQLTGTSVFYEQYF. As DNA, the CDR3 is TGTGCCAGCAGCCAATTGACCGGGACTAGCGTTTTTTACGAGCAGTACTTC.

This clonotype was detected a few times. This sequence joins TRBV20-1 and TRBJ2-6, with D possibly matching TRBD2 (6 bases). The CDR3 has 17 amino acids. From germline, CDR1 is DFQATT and CDR2 SNEGSKA (reference sequence). Trimming stripped 3 bases from V and 0 bases from J, with 15 bases between. Here the CDR3 reads CSARARDSSSGANVLTF. CDR3 DNA sequence: TGCAGTGCTAGGGCAAGGGACTCCAGCTCTGGGGCCAACGTCCTGACTTTC.